These T cell receptor beta chains were read from a single sample in a study of T cell responses to AZD1222 COVID-19 vaccine. The assay was immunoSEQ multiplex PCR, and TCRdb's table has in-frame clones only and misses some. This table has some 150,000 clones, approximately 87% appearing once. The sample here was peripheral blood, taken on day 0 of MenACWY control vaccination. These receptors were taken from an adult in good health. CDR3s leave out the opening cysteine and the closing phenylalanine or tryptophan. The size field is filled for only some rows; it gives once, few, many or a size class.

TRBJ1-1 TRBV2 few ASTSRANTEAF
TRBJ2-2 TRBV24-1 once ATSRGNTGELF
TRBJ2-2 TRBV7-8 - ASSSGQGALYTGELF
TRBJ2-2 TRBV5-1 - ASSLKAGGNTGELF
TRBJ1-2 TRBV10-3 - AISRQGVDGYT
TRBJ2-2 TRBV30 - AYPLAGQVTGELF
TRBJ1-1 TRBV9 few ASSVAQNTEAF
TRBJ1-2 TRBV4-2 - ASSQTPTGNYGYT
TRBJ1-4 TRBV7-9 few AGGGAATNEKLF
TRBJ1-2 TRBV7-9 few ASSLGQLDGYT
TRBJ1-1 TRBV19 - ASSIVGPQGAF
TRBJ1-5 TRBV18 - ASSPWTGDDVQPQH
TRBJ1-1 TRBV5-8 few ARFSVGARGLKGTF
TRBJ1-5 TRBV20-1 - SARAAAPQH
TRBJ2-2 TRBV29-1 - SVRQNTGELF
TRBJ2-3 TRBV15 once ATSSLGGLGTDTQY
TRBJ2-7 TRBV7-8 - ATANLGSYEQY
TRBJ1-1 TRBV6-4 - ASSETGGSDTEAF
TRBJ2-5 TRBV3-1/TRBV3-2 - ASQPWRGGQETQY
TRBJ2-7 TRBV7-2 - ASSPSSGSWYEQY
TRBJ1-5 TRBV19 - ASWDRFGNQPQH
TRBJ1-5 TRBV9 - ASSVAVDDQPQH
TRBJ2-1 TRBV18 - ASSPPAGVNEQF
TRBJ1-1 TRBV27 - ASSLRQGPVAF
TRBJ2-3 TRBV7-8 - ASSSGGAGDTQY
TRBJ1-6 TRBV13 many ASSLVSGTGGNSPLH
TRBJ2-5 TRBV5-1 - ASSPPVGPQETQY
TRBJ2-3 TRBV5-8 - ASSLMGGYTDTQY
TRBJ2-1 TRBV11-3 - ASSPGLAGYNEQF
TRBJ1-2 TRBV6-5 once ASTIGTSYGYT
TRBJ2-7 TRBV7-2 - ASSLARQREQY
TRBJ1-5 TRBV28 once ASSFRGLNQPQH
TRBJ1-6 TRBV10-3 - AISESPGRNNSPLH
TRBJ2-2 TRBV5-1 - ASSGSVGDTGELF
TRBJ1-3 TRBV28 - ASSSGPDGNTIY
TRBJ2-5 TRBV19 few ASSPLTPQGGETQY
TRBJ1-2 TRBV10-2 - ASSESKIGYT
TRBJ1-3 TRBV2 - ASSAQGRGSGNTIY
TRBJ1-2 TRBV28 once ASSLGGAGLGYT
TRBJ1-4 TRBV11-3 once ASSLDTGSREKLF
TRBJ1-1 TRBV11-2 - ASRLGWTVNTEAF
TRBJ1-2 TRBV28 - ASSLTGFYGYT
TRBJ2-2 TRBV10-1 - ASSESQFTGELF
TRBJ1-1 TRBV27 - ASSPRVRMNTEAF
TRBJ1-4 TRBV7-9 many ASSLGSGQPNEKLF
TRBJ2-5 TRBV28 - ASSPGVAGVETQY
TRBJ2-5 TRBV5-1 once ASSRDRGGQGYETQY
TRBJ2-7 TRBV19 - ATTRGRASYEQY
TRBJ2-1 TRBV9 - ASSPYDEQF
TRBJ1-5 TRBV27 - ASLRRADINQPQH
TRBJ2-5 TRBV11-2 - ASSLSAGLQETQY
TRBJ1-1 TRBV20-1 once SAPNKTEAF
TRBJ2-3 TRBV7-9 - ASSFGAGGLADTQY
TRBJ2-2 TRBV5-1 - ASSSLGRGNTGELF
TRBJ1-2 TRBV28 - ASSLVRTVPYGYT
TRBJ2-3 TRBV5-4 - ASSWARLADSTDTQY
TRBJ1-2 TRBV11-2 - ASSLSRGNYGYT